Below are 14 T cell receptor beta chains sequenced from a single sample in a study of CD8 T cells in Susac syndrome. Random-hexamer reverse transcription was applied to roughly 0.5 to 1 ug RNA. MiXCR was run by TCRdb on the immunoSEQ multiplex PCR reads, yielding one entry per CDR3 protein. The table shows about 100,000 distinct CDR3 sequences, with about 95% occurring only once. Sequenced: CD8+ T cells from PBMCs. These receptors were collected from a human donor with Susac syndrome.

The chain combines TRBV9 with TRBJ2-1, with TRBD2 matching 8 bases. The CDR3 has 16 amino acids. V lost 0 bases to trimming and J lost 0 bases; unmatched junction nucleotides: 2. Germline V gives CDR1 SGDLS, CDR2 YYNGEE. CDR3 bases: TGTGCCAGCAGCGTAGCGGGGGGGAGCTCCTACAATGAGCAGTTCTTC. Its translation: CASSVAGGSSYNEQFF.

In its sample, this clonotype was seen a few times. The gene calls are TRBV28 and TRBJ2-7; D not resolved. The CDR3 consists of 11 residues. The ends were cut back, 5 bases at V and 4 bases at J, with 6 bases in the middle. The germline V gene encodes CDR1 MDHEN and CDR2 SYDVKM. The CDR3 here is CASSQNYEQYF. The CDR3 DNA reads as TGTGCCAGCAGTCAGAATTACGAGCAGTACTTC.

The chain couples TRBV5-1 to TRBJ2-3; 7 bases agree with TRBD1. Germline V CDR1 and CDR2: SGHRS, YFSETQ. This CDR3 is 16 amino acids long. Losses at the gene ends were 0 bases for V and 2 bases for J; bases not matched to a gene: 6. As DNA, the CDR3 is TGCGCCAGCAGCTTGGCCGAAGGGGGCTCCACAGATACGCAGTATTTT. Translating gives CASSLAEGGSTDTQYF.

The CDR3 DNA is TGCAGCGTTGCGCAGGGGACCCTAAGCTCCTACGAGCAGTACTTC. It yields the protein CSVAQGTLSSYEQYF. The J gene is TRBJ2-7, the V gene TRBV29-1, with TRBD1 as a possible D gene (6 bases). Per germline, CDR1 SQVTM and CDR2 ANQGSEA. V was shortened by 4 bases and J by 0 bases, with 16 bases between the two germline ends. The CDR3 loop spans 15 amino acids.

The J gene is TRBJ2-1, the V gene TRBV20-1, with D tentatively TRBD2 (6 bases). Germline loops: CDR1 DFQATT, CDR2 SNEGSKA (reference sequence). V lost 7 bases, J lost 8 bases, and 12 bases lay in between. This CDR3 has 11 residues. The DNA for the CDR3 is TGCAGTGGAAATAGCGGACATGAGCAGTTCTTC. Protein: CSGNSGHEQFF.

The table lists this clonotype with a count of one. The chain has TRBV9 and TRBJ2-3; D is possibly TRBD2 (5 bases). The V gene's germline CDR1 is SGDLS and CDR2 YYNGEE. The CDR3 length is 13 residues. Deletions cut 3 bases from V and 6 bases from J, with 11 bases between. The CDR3 DNA reads as TGTGCCAGCAGCGGGACTCTCAGGGATACGCAGTATTTT. This sequence encodes CASSGTLRDTQYF.

This chain uses TRBV4-2 with TRBJ2-7; unclear D gene. CDR3 length equals 13 residues. CDR1 and CDR2 from the germline V gene are LGHNA and YNFKEQ. V was trimmed by 0 bases and J by 3 bases, leaving 6 bases between them. In DNA form, the CDR3 reads TGTGCCAGCAGCCAAGAGCGAGACTACGAGCAGTACTTC. Residues: CASSQERDYEQYF.

The V and J genes are TRBV12-3 or TRBV12-4 and TRBJ1-2; D is unclear. V lost 6 bases, J lost 8 bases, and 16 bases lay in between. This CDR3 has 13 amino acids. The CDR3 nucleotides are TGTGCCAGCAGCCTCGGTAGAGCGGGCGGCTACACCTTC. Its translation: CASSLGRAGGYTF.

This chain joins TRBV12-3 or TRBV12-4 and TRBJ2-2; 7 bases map to TRBD1. V lost 5 bases, J lost 1 base, and 7 bases stayed unmatched. The CDR3 totals 16 residues. CDR3 region: CASSPTDRLNTGELFF. The CDR3 DNA follows: TGTGCCAGCAGTCCCACGGACAGGTTGAACACCGGGGAGCTGTTTTTT.

V is TRBV5-1 and J is TRBJ2-2; D gene ambiguous. CDR1 SGHRS and CDR2 YFSETQ come from the germline V gene. The length of the CDR3 is 12 residues. Between the trimmed V and J ends, which lost 7 bases and 7 bases, there was a span of 11 bases. CDR3 nucleotides: TGCGCCAGCTCGACGGAGAGCGGGGAGCTGTTTTTT. Translated, it gives CASSTESGELFF.

The chain uses TRBV29-1 and TRBJ2-4; no clear D. Germline V gene data show CDR1 as SQVTM and CDR2 as ANQGSEA. Trimming left V 4 bases short and J 0 bases short, with 10 bases between. The CDR3 has 14 amino acids. CDR3 sequence (DNA): TGCAGCGTTGTACGTCTTCTAGCCAAAAACATTCAGTACTTC. Its translation: CSVVRLLAKNIQYF.

This rearrangement joins TRBV3-1 to TRBJ2-7, with a tentative D call TRBD2 (6 bases). In germline, CDR1 is LGHDT, CDR2 YNNKEL (reference sequence). This CDR3 is built from 14 residues. Trimming stripped 5 bases from V and 2 bases from J, with 13 bases between. This CDR3 is CASSAGRPPYEQYF. For the CDR3, the DNA is TGTGCCAGCAGCGCCGGGAGACCTCCCTACGAGCAGTACTTC.

CDR3 in DNA: TGTGCCAGCGGCCTAGTCGGGACCCAGTACTTC. It codes for CASGLVGTQYF. The genes are TRBV27 and TRBJ2-5; D gene unclear. V lost 8 bases and J lost 7, with 11 bases in between. The CDR3 sequence is 11 residues long. Germline CDR1 and CDR2: MNHEY and SMNVEV (reference sequence).

The chain recombines TRBV2 with TRBJ2-1; 8 bases match TRBD2. Looked up from germline, CDR1 is SNHLY and CDR2 is FYNNEI. This CDR3 comprises 13 residues. With 6 bases clipped from V and 9 bases from J, the junction kept 7 bases outside the gene matches. For the CDR3, the DNA is TGTGCCAGCAGGCGGGAGGACGGGGTTGAGCAGTTCTTC. Its translation is CASRREDGVEQFF.